This T cell receptor (beta chain) appears in the sequencing data of a study of OX40 agonist ivuxolimab in advanced cancers. Across the study: In this trial design, patients received ivuxolimab intravenously at 0.01 to 10 mg/kg every 2 weeks. Melanoma, hepatocellular carcinoma, head and neck or renal cell cancer occurred in dose-escalation patients.

The CDR3 loop spans 16 amino acids. Germline V gene sequence: CDR1 MGHRA, CDR2 YSYEKL. V dropped 1 base and J dropped 4; count of bases not matched to a gene: 7. Profiling relied on immunoSEQ multiplex PCR, and the TCRdb table lists in-frame clones only, not all of them. The table has 60,000 to 75,000 clones, roughly 80% seen once. This TCR was sampled from an adult with an advanced solid tumor such as melanoma, head and neck, liver or kidney cancer. The chain links TRBV4-1 to TRBJ2-7; TRBD1 matches 10 bases. Sequencing was performed on CD4+ or CD8+ T cells sorted from blood, taken in a trial of the OX40 agonist ivuxolimab. The CDR3 coding sequence is TGCGCCAGCAGCCAAGTCGACGGACAGGGGGGATACGAGCAGTACTTC. Translating gives CASSQVDGQGGYEQYF.